The clone carrying this T cell receptor beta chain was recorded a few times. No antigen is known for it. This sample is drawn from a study of cytomegalovirus exposure and HLA in healthy donors. Overall study context: Among around 180 million T cells, an earlier analysis found about 110 million unique TCR beta sequences. Unique TCRs numbering around 80 million, obtained from HLA-typed donors, made up an early data release. Whole-study results and caveats: Sequencing likely caused a cluster of highly shared sequence variants.

Use of 60 Vbeta and 13 Jbeta primers characterized the PCR. Libraries were prepared by immunoSEQ multiplex PCR; TCRdb keeps only in-frame clonotypes and omits some of them. This table has 90,000 to 110,000 clones, nearly 15% appearing once. The germline gives CDR1 SEHNR, CDR2 FQNEAQ (reference sequence). Trimming removed 0 bases at V and 0 bases at J, with 6 bases between. This CDR3 is built from 14 residues. Sequenced sample: PBMCs. The chain combines TRBV7-9 with TRBJ2-7; no clear D gene. The TCR originated in a female donor in good health and CMV-seronegative. CDR3 region: CASSLAEFSYEQYF. The CDR3 region has the DNA TGTGCCAGCAGCTTAGCGGAGTTCTCCTACGAGCAGTACTTC.